This TCR beta chain was recovered during a study of blood T cell repertoires in COVID-19. Study context: Sample material is recorded as cDNA or gDNA derived from T cells, B-cell-depleted T cells, or PBMCs.

Germline V gene data show CDR1 as LGHDT and CDR2 as YNNKEL (reference sequence). Trimming removed 4 bases at V and 11 bases at J, with 18 bases between. This CDR3 spans 14 amino acids. Sequencing used immunoSEQ multiplex PCR; TCRdb keeps in-frame clones, though not all of them. In the table there are under 300,000 clones, 88% of which are singletons. The receptor's source is a woman in her thirties or forties who had recovered from COVID-19. V is TRBV3-1 (or the pseudogene TRBV3-2) and J is TRBJ1-5, with D possibly being TRBD1 (6 bases). What was sequenced was peripheral blood. Written as DNA, the CDR3 is TGTGCCAGCAGCCCCCCCCGAACAGGGCTGTCCCAGCATTTT. It codes for CASSPPRTGLSQHF.